This TCR beta chain is from a study of shared clonotypes between healthy human individuals. Terminally differentiated effector memory CD45RA+ cells were left out of the naive CD8 fraction, which was CD45RO-negative and positively selected for CCR7. This CDR3 is 13 amino acids long. Looked up from germline, CDR1 is MNHNY and CDR2 is SVGAGI (reference sequence). V dropped 6 bases and J dropped 0 bases, with 7 bases sitting between them. Assay: immunoSEQ multiplex PCR; the TCRdb copy retains only in-frame clones and omits some. The table lists about 2 million clones, just under 95% of them singletons. Sequencing input: naive CD8+ T cells sorted from blood. This chain joins TRBV6-6 and TRBJ2-3; the D is unclear. The TCR comes from a man between 18 and 35 years old in good health. The CDR3 DNA follows: TGTGCCAGCAGCAGACCTAGCACAGATACGCAGTATTTT. This translates into CASSRPSTDTQYF.